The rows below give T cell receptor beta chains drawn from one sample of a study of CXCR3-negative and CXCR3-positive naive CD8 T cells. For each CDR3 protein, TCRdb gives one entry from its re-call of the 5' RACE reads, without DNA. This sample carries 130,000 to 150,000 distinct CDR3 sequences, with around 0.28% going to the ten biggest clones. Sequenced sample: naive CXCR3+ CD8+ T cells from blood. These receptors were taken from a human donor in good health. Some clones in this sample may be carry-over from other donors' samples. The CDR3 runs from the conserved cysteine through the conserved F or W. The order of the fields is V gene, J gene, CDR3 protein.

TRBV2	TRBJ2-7	CASSEGPGHLYEQYF
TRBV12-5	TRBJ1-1	CASGLYTTEAFF
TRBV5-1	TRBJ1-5	CASSPTGNNQPQHF
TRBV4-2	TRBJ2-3	CASSQAEADTQYF
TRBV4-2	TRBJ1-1	CASSQGRGSEAFF
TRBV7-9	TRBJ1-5	CASSLGGQAQHF
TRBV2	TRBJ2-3	CASSEGRGRAGADTQYF
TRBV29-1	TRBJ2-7	CSVEEPGAEQYF
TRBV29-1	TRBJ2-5	CSAQIAGQETQYF
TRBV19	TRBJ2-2	CASSPDPWTAAGELFF
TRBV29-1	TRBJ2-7	CSVYPGQRYEQYF
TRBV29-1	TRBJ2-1	CSVASGRAIYNEQFF
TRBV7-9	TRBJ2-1	CASSPQMSGGAEYIYEQFF
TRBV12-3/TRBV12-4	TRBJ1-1	CASSFSPTEAFF
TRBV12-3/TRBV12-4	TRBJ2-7	CASSSGAPYEQYF
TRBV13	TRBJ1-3	CASSLSYVEKAGNTIYF
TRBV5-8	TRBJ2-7	CASSLVGSGREWYF
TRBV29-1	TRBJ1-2	CSVDPGSYGYTF
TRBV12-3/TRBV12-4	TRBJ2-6	CASSQGTTSGANVLTF
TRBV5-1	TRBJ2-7	CASSQGQSEQYF
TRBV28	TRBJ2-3	CASSSGHLRASGMRDTQYF
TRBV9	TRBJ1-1	CASSVPGNTEAFF
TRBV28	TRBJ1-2	CASSLDRGPYTF
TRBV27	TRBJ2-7	CASSFYEGEQYF
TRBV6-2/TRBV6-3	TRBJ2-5	CASSYTETQYF
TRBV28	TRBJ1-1	CASSLVIDSATEAFF